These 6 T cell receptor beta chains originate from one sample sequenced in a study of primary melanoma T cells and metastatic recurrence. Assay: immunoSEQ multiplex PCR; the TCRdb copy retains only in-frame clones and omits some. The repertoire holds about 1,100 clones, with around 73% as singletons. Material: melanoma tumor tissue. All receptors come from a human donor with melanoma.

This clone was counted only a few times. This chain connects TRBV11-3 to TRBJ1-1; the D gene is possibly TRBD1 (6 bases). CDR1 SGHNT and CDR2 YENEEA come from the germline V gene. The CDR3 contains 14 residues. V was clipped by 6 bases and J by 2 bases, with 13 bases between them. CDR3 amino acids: CASSWGAGNTEAFF. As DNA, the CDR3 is TGTGCCAGCAGTTGGGGGGCAGGCAACACTGAAGCTTTCTTT.

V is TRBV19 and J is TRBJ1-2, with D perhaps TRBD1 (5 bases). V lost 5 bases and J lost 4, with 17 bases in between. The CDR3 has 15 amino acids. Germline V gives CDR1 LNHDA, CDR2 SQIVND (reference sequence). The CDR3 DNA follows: TGTGCCAGTAGTTCAGGGACTGAGGCGGTCTATGGCTACACCTTC. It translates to CASSSGTEAVYGYTF.

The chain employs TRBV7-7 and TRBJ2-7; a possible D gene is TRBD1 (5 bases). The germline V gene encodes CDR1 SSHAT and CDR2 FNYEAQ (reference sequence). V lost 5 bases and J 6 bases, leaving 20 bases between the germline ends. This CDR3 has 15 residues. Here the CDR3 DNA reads TGTGCCAGCAGCCCAACAGGACCTGTAAGACCCGAGCAGTACTTC. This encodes CASSPTGPVRPEQYF.

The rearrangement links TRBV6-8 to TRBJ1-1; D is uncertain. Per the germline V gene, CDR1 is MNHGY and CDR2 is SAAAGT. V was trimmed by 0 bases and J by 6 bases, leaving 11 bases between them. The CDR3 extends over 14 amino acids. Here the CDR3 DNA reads TGTGCCAGCAGTTACTCGGTGTTGCGTTCTGAAGCTTTCTTT. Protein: CASSYSVLRSEAFF.

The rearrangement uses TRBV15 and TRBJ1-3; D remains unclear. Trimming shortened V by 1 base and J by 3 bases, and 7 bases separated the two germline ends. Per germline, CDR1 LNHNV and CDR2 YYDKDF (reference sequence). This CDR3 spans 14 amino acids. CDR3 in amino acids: CATSRGSDGNTIYF. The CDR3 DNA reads TGTGCCACCAGCAGAGGTTCGGATGGAAACACCATATATTTT.

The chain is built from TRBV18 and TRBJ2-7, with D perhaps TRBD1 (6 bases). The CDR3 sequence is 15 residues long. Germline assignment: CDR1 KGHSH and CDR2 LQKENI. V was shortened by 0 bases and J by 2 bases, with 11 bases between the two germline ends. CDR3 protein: CASSPPAGAAYEQYF. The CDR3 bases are TGTGCCAGCTCACCACCGGCAGGGGCCGCCTACGAGCAGTACTTC.